Each of the 3 T cell receptor beta chains below was sequenced from the same sample in a study of blood T cell repertoires in COVID-19. Repertoires were generated with immunoSEQ multiplex PCR, while TCRdb's copy carries only in-frame clones and drops some. The table records tens of thousands of clones, about 85% of them present only once. Material: peripheral blood. The receptors were gathered from a man aged 55 to 69 with active or convalescent COVID-19.

The rearrangement joins TRBV4-1 to TRBJ2-2; 10 bases line up with TRBD1. The CDR3 consists of 17 residues. Germline lookup yields CDR1 MGHRA and CDR2 YSYEKL. V was pared by 0 bases and J by 5 bases, with 6 bases of the junction left unmatched. Here the CDR3 reads CASSQDWTGGRTGELFF. The CDR3, as DNA: TGCGCCAGCAGCCAAGATTGGACAGGGGGGAGGACCGGGGAGCTGTTTTTT.

The chain links TRBV4-2 to TRBJ2-7; 7 positions match TRBD2. In germline, CDR1 is LGHNA, CDR2 YNFKEQ. Unmatched junction bases numbered 6, after V lost 3 bases and J lost 1 base. The CDR3 is 15 residues long. The CDR3 nucleotides read TGTGCCAGCAGCCACGGCTTGGGAGGGTCCTACGAGCAGTACTTC. This translates into CASSHGLGGSYEQYF.

The table lists this clone with a few counts. V gene TRBV5-1 combines with J gene TRBJ2-4, with 15 bases matching TRBD2. The CDR3 is made up of 20 amino acids. Germline V gives CDR1 SGHRS, CDR2 YFSETQ. J lost 2 bases, V lost 4 bases, and 13 bases had no gene match. The CDR3, as DNA: TGCGCCAGCAGCCCTCATCCGGGACTAGCGGGGGGCAGGTCCAAAAACATTCAGTACTTC. Translation: CASSPHPGLAGGRSKNIQYF.